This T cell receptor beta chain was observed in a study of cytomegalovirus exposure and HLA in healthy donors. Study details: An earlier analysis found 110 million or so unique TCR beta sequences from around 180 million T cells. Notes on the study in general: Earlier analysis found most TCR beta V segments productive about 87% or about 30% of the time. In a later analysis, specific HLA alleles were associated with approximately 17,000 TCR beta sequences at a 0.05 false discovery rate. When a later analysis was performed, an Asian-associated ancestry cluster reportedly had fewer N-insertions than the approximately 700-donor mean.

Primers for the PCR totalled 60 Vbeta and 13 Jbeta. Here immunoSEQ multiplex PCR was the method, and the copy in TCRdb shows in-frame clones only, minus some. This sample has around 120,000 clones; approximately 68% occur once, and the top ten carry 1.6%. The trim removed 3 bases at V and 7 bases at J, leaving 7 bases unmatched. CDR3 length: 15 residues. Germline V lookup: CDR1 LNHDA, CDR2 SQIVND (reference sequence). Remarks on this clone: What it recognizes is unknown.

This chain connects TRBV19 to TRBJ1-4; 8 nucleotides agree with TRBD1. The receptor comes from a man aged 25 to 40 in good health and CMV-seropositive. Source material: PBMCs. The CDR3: CASSIRGLGSEKLFF. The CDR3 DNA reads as TGTGCCAGTAGTATCAGGGGGCTGGGTAGTGAAAAACTGTTTTTT.